The text below deals with one T cell receptor (beta chain). This record belongs to a study of preoperative IRX-2 immunotherapy in early breast cancer. Clones were sequenced by immunoSEQ multiplex PCR, and TCRdb holds only the in-frame ones, with some missing. The sample holds over 25,000 clones, around 83% seen once. Treatment in this sample: preoperative locoregional IRX-2 cytokine immunotherapy. The CDR3 spans 16 residues. Germline V gene data show CDR1 as KGHSH and CDR2 as LQKENI. V was pared by 2 bases and J by 1 base, with 5 bases of the junction left unmatched. The chain is built from TRBV18 and TRBJ1-1; 9 positions match TRBD1. This TCR came from a human donor with breast cancer. The input for sequencing was lymph node tissue, taken from a patient treated with IRX-2 immunotherapy. This CDR3 reads CASSPGGDRANTEAFF. CDR3 in DNA: TGTGCCAGCTCACCAGGAGGGGACAGGGCGAACACTGAAGCTTTCTTT.